The rows below give T cell receptor beta chains drawn from one sample of a study of T cell clones after liver transplantation. Assay used: immunoSEQ multiplex PCR; TCRdb lists only in-frame clones, some missing. Altogether some 9,500 clones are present, over 55% being singletons, with the ten largest covering roughly 22%. The specimen comprised CD8+ T cells from blood, sampled at the approximately 16-month timepoint. Every receptor here comes from a human patient who received a liver transplant. The T cells may partly be graft donor cells. The CDR3 runs from the conserved cysteine through the conserved F or W. Each record gives: V gene, clone size, J gene, D gene, CDR3 protein, CDR3 DNA. D genes are given only for firm matches. The size field is filled for only some rows; it gives once, few, many or a size class.

>TRBV10-3|NA|TRBJ2-1|NA
CAISDDYSSYNEQFF
TGTGCCATCAGTGATGACTATAGCTCCTACAATGAGCAGTTCTTC
>TRBV15|NA|TRBJ2-1|TRBD1
CATSRLNRGSYNEQFF
TGTGCCACCAGCAGACTGAACAGGGGGTCCTACAATGAGCAGTTCTTC
>TRBV27|NA|TRBJ2-1|NA
CASRVSSGTLNNEQFF
TGTGCCAGCAGAGTTTCGTCCGGGACACTCAACAATGAGCAGTTCTTC
>TRBV19|NA|TRBJ1-4|TRBD1
CASSWDRVKLGEKLFF
TGTGCCAGTAGTTGGGACAGGGTAAAATTGGGTGAAAAACTGTTTTTT
>TRBV30|NA|TRBJ1-2|NA
CAWSVDRDYGYTF
TGTGCCTGGAGTGTAGATAGGGATTATGGCTACACCTTC
>TRBV5-1|few|TRBJ1-1|NA
CASSLNTEAFF
TGCGCCAGCAGCTTGAACACTGAAGCTTTCTTT
>TRBV5-1|NA|TRBJ2-7|NA
CASSLAPAGEQYF
TGCGCCAGCAGCTTGGCCCCCGCGGGCGAGCAGTACTTC
>TRBV4-1|NA|TRBJ2-5|NA
CASSQEGYPYQETQYF
TGCGCCAGCAGCCAAGAAGGGTACCCGTACCAAGAGACCCAGTACTTC
>TRBV6-1|NA|TRBJ2-5|TRBD2
CASKGSGGLETQYF
TGTGCCAGCAAGGGTAGCGGGGGGTTAGAGACCCAGTACTTC
>TRBV5-6|NA|TRBJ1-2|TRBD1
CASSPPPRTGGYHYGYTF
TGTGCCAGCAGCCCGCCTCCAAGGACAGGGGGTTACCACTATGGCTACACCTTC
>TRBV29-1|few|TRBJ2-2|NA
CSVEGTSNTGELFF
TGCAGCGTTGAAGGGACATCGAACACCGGGGAGCTGTTTTTT
>TRBV29-1|NA|TRBJ2-5|TRBD2
CSVEREAGETQYF
TGCAGCGTCGAACGGGAGGCGGGGGAGACCCAGTACTTC
>TRBV19|NA|TRBJ2-4|TRBD1
CASSISGTDNIQYF
TGTGCCAGTAGTATATCCGGGACAGACAACATTCAGTACTTC
>TRBV2|NA|TRBJ1-1|NA
CASRTWDAGTEAFF
TGTGCCAGCAGGACCTGGGACGCCGGCACTGAAGCTTTCTTT
>TRBV4-3|medium-sized|TRBJ1-4|NA
CASSQGDSTNEKLFF
TGCGCCAGCAGCCAGGGGGACTCAACAAATGAAAAACTGTTTTTT
>TRBV6-6|few|TRBJ2-3|NA
CASRSNPGTTDTQYF
TGTGCCAGCAGAAGCAACCCGGGGACCACAGATACGCAGTATTTT
>TRBV6-5|NA|TRBJ2-7|NA
CASSAVASSYEQYF
TGTGCCAGCAGTGCCGTGGCCAGCTCCTACGAGCAGTACTTC
>TRBV11-2|NA|TRBJ2-3|TRBD1
CASSLTGLSADTQYF
TGTGCCAGCAGCTTGACAGGGTTGTCAGCAGATACGCAGTATTTT
>TRBV29-1|NA|TRBJ1-2|TRBD1
CSVEDRGQGADGYTF
TGCAGCGTTGAAGATCGAGGGCAGGGGGCTGATGGCTACACCTTC
>TRBV5-1|few|TRBJ2-7|TRBD1
CASSLGQGAVDEQYF
TGCGCCAGCAGCTTGGGACAGGGGGCGGTCGACGAGCAGTACTTC
>TRBV15|NA|TRBJ2-1|NA
CATSLRSDIPNEQFF
TGTGCCACCAGCTTACGAAGCGACATACCAAATGAGCAGTTCTTC
>TRBV7-9|NA|TRBJ2-4|TRBD2
CASSLTTGGRNIQYF
TGTGCCAGCAGCTTAACAACGGGAGGGAGGAACATTCAGTACTTC
>TRBV7-9|NA|TRBJ2-2|NA
CASSSNTGELFF
TGTGCCAGCAGCTCGAACACCGGGGAGCTGTTTTTT
>TRBV19|NA|TRBJ1-5|TRBD1
CASSLGQGMGQPQHF
TGTGCCAGTAGTCTCGGACAGGGGATGGGTCAGCCCCAGCATTTT
>TRBV7-9|NA|TRBJ1-4|NA
CASSLGATNEKLFF
TGTGCCAGCAGCTTAGGTGCAACTAATGAAAAACTGTTTTTT
>TRBV19|NA|TRBJ2-5|TRBD2
CASSIHRGGWEETQYF
TGTGCCAGTAGTATTCATAGGGGAGGGTGGGAGGAGACCCAGTACTTC
>TRBV5-1|few|TRBJ2-1|NA
CASRGDRGEQFF
TGCGCCAGCAGAGGGGACCGTGGTGAGCAGTTCTTC
>TRBV6-6|medium-sized|TRBJ2-1|TRBD2
CATGRARNEQFF
TGTGCCACAGGGAGGGCGAGGAATGAGCAGTTCTTC
>TRBV19|NA|TRBJ1-5|NA
CASSMQGSQPQHF
TGTGCCAGTAGTATGCAGGGAAGTCAGCCCCAGCATTTT
>TRBV5-1|NA|TRBJ1-5|NA
CASSAGGGNNQPQHF
TGCGCCAGCAGCGCCGGGGGTGGTAACAATCAGCCCCAGCATTTT
>TRBV18|NA|TRBJ2-1|TRBD2
CASSRMTSGHSYNEQFF
TGTGCCAGCTCACGCATGACTAGCGGACACTCCTACAATGAGCAGTTCTTC
>TRBV11-3|NA|TRBJ1-2|TRBD1
CASSLRGRAYGYTF
TGTGCCAGCAGCTTGAGGGGGCGGGCGTATGGCTACACCTTC
>TRBV6-1|NA|TRBJ2-5|NA
CASSRQEETQYF
TGTGCCAGCAGTCGACAGGAAGAGACCCAGTACTTC
>TRBV13|NA|TRBJ2-1|NA
CASTGGPGGYNEQFF
TGTGCCAGCACAGGCGGACCCGGTGGGTACAATGAGCAGTTCTTC
>TRBV2|NA|TRBJ1-5|TRBD1
CASSSYRDRGSGQPQHF
TGTGCCAGCAGCTCTTACCGGGACAGGGGGTCGGGTCAGCCCCAGCATTTT
>TRBV28|NA|TRBJ2-5|TRBD1
CATQPGTAQETQYF
TGTGCCACCCAGCCCGGGACAGCTCAAGAGACCCAGTACTTC
>TRBV5-4|NA|TRBJ2-7|NA
CASRGRGNEQYF
TGTGCCAGCAGAGGGAGGGGGAACGAGCAGTACTTC
>TRBV30|once|TRBJ1-1|TRBD1
CAWSGQGNTEAFF
TGTGCCTGGAGCGGACAGGGGAACACTGAAGCTTTCTTT
>TRBV10-1|NA|TRBJ2-1|NA
CASSIGGPGEQFF
TGCGCCAGCAGTATTGGCGGGCCGGGTGAGCAGTTCTTC
>TRBV2|few|TRBJ2-5|TRBD1
CARRQGESQETQYF
TGTGCCAGAAGACAGGGGGAATCCCAAGAGACCCAGTACTTC
>TRBV7-8|NA|TRBJ2-5|TRBD2
CASSLVASGRAEETQYF
TGTGCCAGCAGCTTAGTGGCTAGCGGGAGGGCCGAAGAGACCCAGTACTTC